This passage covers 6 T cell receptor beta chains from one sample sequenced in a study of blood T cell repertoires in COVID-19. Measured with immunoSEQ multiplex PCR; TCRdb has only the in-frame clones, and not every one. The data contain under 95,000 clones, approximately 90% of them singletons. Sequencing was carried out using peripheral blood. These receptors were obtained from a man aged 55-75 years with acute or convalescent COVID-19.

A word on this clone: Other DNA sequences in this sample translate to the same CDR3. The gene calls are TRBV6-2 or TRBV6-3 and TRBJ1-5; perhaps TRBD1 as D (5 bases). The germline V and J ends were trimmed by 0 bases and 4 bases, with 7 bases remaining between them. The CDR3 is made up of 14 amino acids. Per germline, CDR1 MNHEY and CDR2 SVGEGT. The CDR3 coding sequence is TGTGCCAGCAGTTACTCACGGGGGAATCAGCCCCAGCATTTT. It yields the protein CASSYSRGNQPQHF.

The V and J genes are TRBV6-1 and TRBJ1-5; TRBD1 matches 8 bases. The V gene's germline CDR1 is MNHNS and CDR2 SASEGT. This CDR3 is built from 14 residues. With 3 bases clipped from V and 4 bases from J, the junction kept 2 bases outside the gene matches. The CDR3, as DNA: TGTGCCAGCAGTGAGGGACAGGTAAATCAGCCCCAGCATTTT. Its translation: CASSEGQVNQPQHF.

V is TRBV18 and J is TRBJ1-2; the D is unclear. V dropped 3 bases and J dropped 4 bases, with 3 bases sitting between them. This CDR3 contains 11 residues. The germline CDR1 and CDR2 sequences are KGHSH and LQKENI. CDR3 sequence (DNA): TGTGCCAGCTCACCTAGCTATGGCTACACCTTC. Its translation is CASSPSYGYTF.

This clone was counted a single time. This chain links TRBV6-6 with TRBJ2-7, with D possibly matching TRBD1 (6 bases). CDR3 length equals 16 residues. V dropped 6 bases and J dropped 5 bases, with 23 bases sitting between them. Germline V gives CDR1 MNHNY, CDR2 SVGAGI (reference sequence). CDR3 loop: CASSPTTGHEGNEQYF. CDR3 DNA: TGTGCCAGCAGCCCAACGACAGGCCATGAGGGGAACGAGCAGTACTTC.

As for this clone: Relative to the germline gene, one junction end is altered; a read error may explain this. CDR3 bases: TGTGCCAGCAGGGTACCGGGACAGGAAGTATGCGCCTTC. As protein: CASRVPGQEVCAF. V usage is TRBV6-5 and J usage is TRBJ1-2; 8 bases agree with TRBD1. The CDR3 spans 13 residues. Germline values: CDR1 MNHEY, CDR2 SVGAGI.

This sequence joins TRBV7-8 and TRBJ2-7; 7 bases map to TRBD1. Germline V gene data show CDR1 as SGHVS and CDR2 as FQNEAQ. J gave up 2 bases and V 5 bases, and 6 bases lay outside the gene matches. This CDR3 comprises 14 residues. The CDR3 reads CASSKQGIPYEQYF. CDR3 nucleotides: TGTGCCAGCAGCAAACAGGGGATCCCCTACGAGCAGTACTTC.